This is a list of T cell receptor beta chains from one sample in a study of PD-1 blockade in mismatch repair-deficient tumors. Here immunoSEQ multiplex PCR was the method, and the copy in TCRdb shows in-frame clones only, minus some. The sample shows some 100,000 clones, 82% of them seen only once. The sample in question was peripheral blood, obtained roughly 36 weeks after starting pembrolizumab. These receptors came from an adult with mismatch repair-deficient cancer. Both conserved end residues are part of each CDR3. The order of the fields is D gene, clone size, CDR3 length, J gene, V gene, CDR3 protein, CDR3 DNA. The D gene is left open where the match is weak. Clone size, where shown, is once, few, many, or a class for clones that have expanded.

NA NA 15 TRBJ2-6 TRBV5-1 CASSLEGRGANVLTF TGCGCCAGCAGCTTGGAGGGGAGAGGGGCCAACGTCCTGACTTTC
NA NA 17 TRBJ1-4 TRBV4-1 CASSQEGSGGTNEKLFF TGCGCCAGCAGCCAAGAGGGGTCGGGGGGCACTAATGAAAAACTGTTTTTT
NA NA 13 TRBJ1-2 TRBV5-6 CASSFYAGYGYTF TGTGCCAGCAGCTTTTATGCGGGCTATGGCTACACCTTC
TRBD1 NA 13 TRBJ2-7 TRBV29-1 CSVLGDRGYEQYF TGCAGCGTACTTGGGGACAGGGGCTACGAGCAGTACTTC
NA NA 13 TRBJ1-1 TRBV11-3 CASSSDGDTEAFF TGTGCCAGCAGCTCTGACGGGGACACTGAAGCTTTCTTT
NA NA 15 TRBJ1-3 TRBV7-2 CASSLPPGGGNTIYF TGTGCCAGCAGCTTACCCCCCGGAGGAGGAAACACCATATATTTT
NA NA 12 TRBJ2-7 TRBV2 CASRATGPEQYF TGTGCCAGCAGGGCAACGGGCCCCGAGCAGTACTTC
NA NA 14 TRBJ2-7 TRBV6-5 CESWRAEYSYEQYF TGTGAGAGCTGGCGGGCGGAGTACTCCTACGAGCAGTACTTC
TRBD2 NA 15 TRBJ2-1 TRBV30 CAWSGTSNMYNEQFF TGTGCCTGGTCCGGGACTAGCAATATGTACAATGAGCAGTTCTTC
TRBD1 once 15 TRBJ1-3 TRBV5-1 CASSLETGAGNTIYF TGCGCCAGCAGCTTGGAGACAGGGGCTGGAAACACCATATATTTT
NA NA 13 TRBJ1-2 TRBV2 CASSAVSLHGYTF TGTGCCAGCAGTGCGGTCAGCCTCCACGGCTACACCTTC
NA NA 14 TRBJ2-7 TRBV7-8 CASSLGAVSYEQYF TGTGCCAGCAGCTTAGGTGCCGTCTCCTACGAGCAGTACTTC
NA NA 13 TRBJ1-2 TRBV6-6 CASSYSMGDGYTF TGTGCCAGCAGTTACTCGATGGGGGATGGCTACACCTTC
TRBD1 NA 15 TRBJ2-7 TRBV6-6 CASSYPGQAGYEQYF TGTGCCAGCAGTTACCCGGGACAGGCGGGCTACGAGCAGTACTTC
TRBD2 NA 14 TRBJ2-7 TRBV30 CAWRRLAGNYEQYF TGTGCCTGGCGCCGACTAGCGGGTAACTACGAGCAGTACTTC
NA NA 15 TRBJ1-4 TRBV19 CASSRLGSTNEKLFF TGTGCCAGTAGTAGATTAGGCTCTACTAATGAAAAACTGTTTTTT
NA NA 17 TRBJ1-1 TRBV5-1 CASSSGTDQLMNTEAFF TGCGCCAGCAGCTCCGGGACGGACCAGCTTATGAACACTGAAGCTTTCTTT
TRBD1 NA 13 TRBJ2-7 TRBV19 CASSPGQGFEQYF TGTGCCAGTAGCCCCGGACAGGGGTTCGAGCAGTACTTC
NA NA 13 TRBJ1-5 TRBV29-1 CSVPGMGNQPQHF TGCAGCGTTCCAGGGATGGGTAATCAGCCCCAGCATTTT
NA NA 15 TRBJ2-2 TRBV7-9 CASSFTAANTGELFF TGTGCCAGCAGCTTCACCGCGGCAAACACCGGGGAGCTGTTTTTT
TRBD2 NA 14 TRBJ2-7 TRBV7-2 CASSFGLDDYEQYF TGTGCCAGCAGCTTTGGACTAGATGACTACGAGCAGTACTTC
NA NA 14 TRBJ1-1 TRBV12-5 CASGLGQANTEAFF TGTGCTAGTGGTTTGGGGCAGGCGAACACTGAAGCTTTCTTT
NA NA 13 TRBJ1-1 TRBV29-1 CSVAGRGNTEAFF TGCAGCGTTGCTGGCAGGGGGAACACTGAAGCTTTCTTT
TRBD2 NA 14 TRBJ2-1 TRBV11-3 CASSLGAGANEQFF TGTGCCAGCAGCTTAGGAGCGGGGGCTAATGAGCAGTTCTTC
TRBD2 NA 15 TRBJ2-1 TRBV11-3 CASSLRSGSGNEQFF TGTGCCAGCAGCTTAAGGAGCGGGAGTGGGAATGAGCAGTTCTTC
NA NA 15 TRBJ2-5 TRBV5-6 CASSLPGLDQETQYF TGTGCCAGCAGCTTGCCCGGACTGGATCAAGAGACCCAGTACTTC
NA NA 16 TRBJ2-7 TRBV21-1 CASSKDGTGLTYEQYF TGTGCCAGCAGCAAAGATGGGACAGGGTTAACCTACGAGCAGTACTTC
TRBD1 NA 16 TRBJ2-7 TRBV5-3 CARSIAGTGNPYEQYF TGTGCCAGAAGCATCGCTGGGACAGGGAACCCCTACGAGCAGTACTTC
NA NA 13 TRBJ1-1 TRBV5-1 CASSLEANTEAFF TGCGCCAGCAGCTTGGAGGCGAACACTGAAGCTTTCTTT
NA few 13 TRBJ1-1 TRBV2 CASSERVNTEAFF TGTGCCAGCAGTGAAAGGGTGAACACTGAAGCTTTCTTT
NA NA 16 TRBJ2-1 TRBV7-8 CASTPAGYNINNEQFF TGTGCCAGCACCCCCGCCGGGTATAATATAAACAATGAGCAGTTCTTC
NA NA 13 TRBJ1-2 TRBV9 CASSLEGTYGYTF TGTGCCAGCAGCCTAGAGGGAACCTATGGCTACACCTTC
NA NA 16 TRBJ2-3 TRBV4-3 CASSQSTDSSTDTQYF TGCGCCAGCAGCCAATCGACAGATTCTAGCACAGATACGCAGTATTTT
NA NA 13 TRBJ2-7 TRBV7-3 CASSLSRSYEQYF TGTGCCAGCAGCTTGTCGAGGAGCTACGAGCAGTACTTC
TRBD2 few 15 TRBJ2-1 TRBV7-9 CASSFLAGEINEQFF TGTGCCAGCAGCTTCCTAGCGGGAGAGATCAATGAGCAGTTCTTC
TRBD2 NA 18 TRBJ2-7 TRBV4-1 CASSHGLAGGPNHAEQYF TGCGCCAGCAGCCATGGACTAGCGGGAGGGCCTAATCACGCCGAGCAGTACTTC